These T cell receptor beta chains were read from a single sample in a study of cytomegalovirus exposure and HLA in healthy donors. This table comes from immunoSEQ multiplex PCR, and its TCRdb copy is limited to in-frame clones, with some not included. The sample records 150,000 to 200,000 clones, under 85% being singletons. Sequencing input: PBMCs. Receptors were obtained from a female donor in good health and CMV-seronegative. The CDR3 runs from the conserved cysteine through the conserved F or W. D genes are given only for firm matches. Clone size is shown for a subset of rows, as once, few, many or a class of expanded clone.

NA	few	TRBV6-6	16	TRBJ1-1	CASSYRRGGDDTEAFF	TGTGCCAGCAGTTACCGGCGCGGGGGAGATGACACTGAAGCTTTCTTT
NA	NA	TRBV19	13	TRBJ1-1	CASSTGGDTEAFF	TGTGCCAGTAGTACGGGAGGAGACACTGAAGCTTTCTTT
TRBD1	NA	TRBV6-4	13	TRBJ2-1	CASSRDRVNEQFF	TGTGCCAGCAGTCGGGACAGGGTGAATGAGCAGTTCTTC
TRBD2	NA	TRBV7-3	15	TRBJ2-3	CASSRGLAGGDTQYF	TGTGCCAGCAGCCGGGGACTAGCGGGAGGAGATACGCAGTATTTT
TRBD1	few	TRBV28	16	TRBJ1-4	CASSLWGTGINEKLFF	TGTGCCAGCAGTTTATGGGGGACAGGGATTAATGAAAAACTGTTTTTT
NA	NA	TRBV7-6	15	TRBJ2-2	CASSLVGGSTGELFF	TGTGCCAGCAGCTTAGTGGGGGGTTCCACCGGGGAGCTGTTTTTT
TRBD1	NA	TRBV7-9	15	TRBJ1-1	CASSYRQGRNTEAFF	TGTGCCAGCAGCTATCGACAGGGGAGGAACACTGAAGCTTTCTTT
TRBD2	NA	TRBV30	15	TRBJ2-5	CAWTRSSGVQETQYF	TGTGCCTGGACAAGGAGTAGCGGGGTACAAGAGACCCAGTACTTC
NA	NA	TRBV18	13	TRBJ1-5	CASSQTEPQPQHF	TGTGCCAGCTCCCAAACAGAGCCTCAGCCCCAGCATTTT
TRBD2	once	TRBV7-2	17	TRBJ2-2	CATTPLTSGGGTGELFF	TGTGCCACCACCCCCCTCACTAGCGGGGGAGGAACCGGGGAGCTGTTTTTT
TRBD2	NA	TRBV11-2	15	TRBJ2-3	CASRRERGSSDTQYF	TGTGCCAGCAGACGGGAGCGGGGCAGCTCAGATACGCAGTATTTT
NA	once	TRBV15	14	TRBJ1-2	CATSRVDKNYGYTF	TGTGCCACCAGCAGAGTTGACAAAAACTATGGCTACACCTTC
TRBD1	NA	TRBV5-6	12	TRBJ2-7	CASRGGPVEQYF	TGTGCCAGCAGAGGGGGCCCGGTTGAGCAGTACTTC
NA	NA	TRBV5-1	16	TRBJ2-7	CASSLVRDSFSYEQYF	TGCGCCAGCAGCTTGGTACGGGACTCCTTCTCCTACGAGCAGTACTTC
NA	few	TRBV2	13	TRBJ2-7	CASRQGSLYEQYF	TGTGCCAGCAGGCAGGGCTCCCTGTACGAGCAGTACTTC
TRBD1	NA	TRBV19	14	TRBJ1-4	CASRWDRDNEKLFF	TGTGCCAGTAGGTGGGACAGGGATAATGAAAAACTGTTTTTT
TRBD1	NA	TRBV7-6	14	TRBJ1-2	CASSPRGQGGGYTF	TGTGCCAGCAGCCCGAGGGGACAGGGTGGTGGCTACACCTTC
TRBD2	NA	TRBV19	17	TRBJ2-4	CASSKTGLAGAKNIQYF	TGTGCCAGTAGCAAAACGGGACTAGCGGGAGCCAAAAACATTCAGTACTTC
NA	NA	TRBV7-6	16	TRBJ2-6	CASSLESRTGANVLTF	TGTGCCAGCAGCTTAGAGTCGAGGACTGGGGCCAACGTCCTGACTTTC
NA	few	TRBV21-1	17	TRBJ1-5	CASSKPQRGGSNQPQHF	TGTGCCAGCAGCAAACCTCAGCGGGGCGGTAGCAATCAGCCCCAGCATTTT
TRBD1	NA	TRBV19	15	TRBJ2-1	CASSIGQGRYNEQFF	TGTGCCAGTAGTATCGGACAGGGCCGCTACAATGAGCAGTTCTTC
TRBD1	NA	TRBV7-8	15	TRBJ1-6	CASSTRQGNNSPLHF	TGTGCCAGCAGCACCAGACAGGGGAATAATTCACCCCTCCACTTT
TRBD2	NA	TRBV6-6	16	TRBJ2-5	CASSLGLAGPQETQYF	TGTGCCAGCAGCCTCGGACTAGCGGGGCCCCAAGAGACCCAGTACTTC
NA	NA	TRBV7-9	13	TRBJ1-1	CASSITGNTEAFF	TGTGCCAGCAGCATAACAGGGAACACTGAAGCTTTCTTT
NA	few	TRBV5-6	14	TRBJ2-3	CASSLRGGTDTQYF	TGTGCCAGCAGCTTGAGAGGAGGCACAGATACGCAGTATTTT
NA	NA	TRBV7-3	13	TRBJ2-5	CASSGHLGETQYF	TGTGCCAGCAGCGGACATCTTGGGGAGACCCAGTACTTC
TRBD1	NA	TRBV2	14	TRBJ2-5	CASTPDRGRETQYF	TGTGCCAGCACACCGGACAGGGGACGAGAGACCCAGTACTTC
TRBD2	NA	TRBV28	15	TRBJ2-1	CASGPGLAVDNEQFF	TGTGCCAGCGGTCCGGGACTAGCGGTCGACAATGAGCAGTTCTTC
TRBD2	NA	TRBV5-1	16	TRBJ2-5	CASSPGLAGDAETQYF	TGCGCCAGCAGCCCCGGACTAGCGGGAGACGCAGAGACCCAGTACTTC
NA	few	TRBV21-1	16	TRBJ2-7	CASTLTGIPSSYEQYF	TGTGCCAGCACCTTGACAGGGATTCCCTCCTCCTACGAGCAGTACTTC
TRBD1	NA	TRBV5-1	15	TRBJ2-7	CASSPGGTGGDEQYF	TGCGCCAGCAGCCCCGGAGGGACAGGGGGCGACGAGCAGTACTTC
TRBD2	NA	TRBV18	14	TRBJ2-7	CASSPTSGSREQYF	TGTGCCAGCTCACCAACTAGCGGGAGTCGAGAGCAGTACTTC
TRBD1	NA	TRBV27	13	TRBJ2-2	CASRVTGGGELFF	TGTGCCAGCAGGGTGACAGGGGGCGGGGAGCTGTTTTTT
TRBD1	NA	TRBV28	14	TRBJ1-2	CASSIWTGSLGYTF	TGTGCCAGCAGTATCTGGACAGGCTCATTGGGCTACACCTTC
NA	NA	TRBV4-2	17	TRBJ2-7	CASSQEGGLAFSYEQYF	TGTGCCAGCAGCCAAGAGGGGGGGCTAGCGTTCTCCTACGAGCAGTACTTC
NA	NA	TRBV5-1	13	TRBJ2-2	CASSTYSTGELFF	TGCGCCAGCAGCACGTATAGCACCGGGGAGCTGTTTTTT
TRBD1	NA	TRBV5-4	14	TRBJ2-5	CASSLRGGAETQYF	TGTGCCAGCAGCTTGAGAGGGGGCGCAGAGACCCAGTACTTC
TRBD1	NA	TRBV28	11	TRBJ1-2	CAIRGDYGYTF	TGTGCTATCAGGGGGGACTATGGCTACACCTTC
NA	NA	TRBV5-1	14	TRBJ2-2	CASSLVLQFGELFF	TGCGCCAGCAGCTTGGTACTACAATTCGGGGAGCTGTTTTTT
NA	NA	TRBV5-6	16	TRBJ1-2	CASSFYETGTNYGYTF	TGTGCCAGCAGCTTCTACGAAACAGGGACTAACTATGGCTACACCTTC
NA	few	TRBV6-1	18	TRBJ1-2	CASSERAGRGRGNYGYTF	TGTGCCAGCAGTGAACGGGCAGGTCGAGGGCGGGGTAACTATGGCTACACCTTC
NA	NA	TRBV27	15	TRBJ1-5	CASSALSQINQPQHF	TGTGCCAGCAGTGCCCTGTCCCAGATCAATCAGCCCCAGCATTTT
TRBD1	NA	TRBV19	13	TRBJ1-2	CASRTGGGYGYTF	TGTGCCAGTCGGACAGGGGGGGGCTATGGCTACACCTTC
NA	NA	TRBV4-3	15	TRBJ1-2	CASSQADQGGYGYTF	TGCGCCAGCAGCCAAGCCGACCAAGGGGGCTATGGCTACACCTTC
NA	NA	TRBV9	17	TRBJ2-3	CASTQGPGHVSTDTQYF	TGTGCCAGCACCCAGGGGCCGGGACACGTGAGCACAGATACGCAGTATTTT
NA	NA	TRBV19	13	TRBJ1-1	CASRGIENTEAFF	TGTGCCAGCAGAGGGATAGAGAACACTGAAGCTTTCTTT
NA	NA	TRBV5-6	13	TRBJ1-2	CASSLNKVASYTF	TGTGCCAGCAGCTTGAATAAGGTAGCGAGCTACACCTTC
NA	NA	TRBV5-6	13	TRBJ2-7	CASSWDSSYEQYF	TGTGCCAGCAGCTGGGACTCCTCCTACGAGCAGTACTTC
TRBD1	NA	TRBV7-6	17	TRBJ1-2	CASSPRDRGFANYGYTF	TGTGCCAGCAGCCCCCGAGACAGGGGTTTCGCTAACTATGGCTACACCTTC
NA	NA	TRBV6-5	13	TRBJ1-6	CASSYPGASSLHF	TGTGCCAGCAGTTACCCAGGGGCCTCCTCCCTCCACTTT
NA	few	TRBV7-3	15	TRBJ2-1	CASSLDSGSGNEQFF	TGTGCCAGCAGCTTAGATTCAGGTAGCGGTAATGAGCAGTTCTTC
TRBD1	few	TRBV18	15	TRBJ1-1	CASSPPTGGSTEAFF	TGTGCCAGCTCACCACCGACAGGGGGAAGCACTGAAGCTTTCTTT
NA	NA	TRBV7-9	12	TRBJ1-5	CASSYGDQPQHF	TGTGCCAGCAGCTACGGGGATCAGCCCCAGCATTTT